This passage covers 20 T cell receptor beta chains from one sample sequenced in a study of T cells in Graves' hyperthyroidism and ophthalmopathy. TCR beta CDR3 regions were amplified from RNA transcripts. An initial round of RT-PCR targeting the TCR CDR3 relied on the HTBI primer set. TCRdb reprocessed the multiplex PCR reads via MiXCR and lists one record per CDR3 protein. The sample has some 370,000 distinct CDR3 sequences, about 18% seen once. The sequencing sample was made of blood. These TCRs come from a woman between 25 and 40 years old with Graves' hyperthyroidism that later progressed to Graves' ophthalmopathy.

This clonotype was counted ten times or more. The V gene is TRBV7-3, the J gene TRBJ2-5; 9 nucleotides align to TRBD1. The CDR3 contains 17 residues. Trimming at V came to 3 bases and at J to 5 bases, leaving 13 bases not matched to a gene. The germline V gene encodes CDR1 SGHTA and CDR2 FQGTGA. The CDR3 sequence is CASSLLDRGGFSETQYF. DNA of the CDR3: TGTGCCAGCAGCTTGCTGGACAGGGGTGGATTCTCGGAGACCCAGTACTTC.

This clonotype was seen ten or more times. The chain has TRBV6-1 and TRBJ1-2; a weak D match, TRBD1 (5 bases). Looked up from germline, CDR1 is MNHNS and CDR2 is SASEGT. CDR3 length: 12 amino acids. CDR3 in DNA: TGTGCGACCAAACCGGGGCAGTATGGCTACACCTTC. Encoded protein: CATKPGQYGYTF.

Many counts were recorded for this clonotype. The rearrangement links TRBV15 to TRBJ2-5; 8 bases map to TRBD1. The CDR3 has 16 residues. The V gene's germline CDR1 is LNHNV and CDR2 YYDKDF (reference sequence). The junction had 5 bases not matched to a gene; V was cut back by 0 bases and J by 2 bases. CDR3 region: CATSRDLQGVQETQYF. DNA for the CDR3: TGTGCCACCAGCAGAGATTTACAGGGGGTTCAAGAGACCCAGTACTTC.

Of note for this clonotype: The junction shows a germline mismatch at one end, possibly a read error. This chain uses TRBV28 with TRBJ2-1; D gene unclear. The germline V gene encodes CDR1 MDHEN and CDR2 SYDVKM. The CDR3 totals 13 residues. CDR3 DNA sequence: TGTGCCAGCAGACCGCCGGCCTACAATGAGCAGCTCTTC. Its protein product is CASRPPAYNEQLF.

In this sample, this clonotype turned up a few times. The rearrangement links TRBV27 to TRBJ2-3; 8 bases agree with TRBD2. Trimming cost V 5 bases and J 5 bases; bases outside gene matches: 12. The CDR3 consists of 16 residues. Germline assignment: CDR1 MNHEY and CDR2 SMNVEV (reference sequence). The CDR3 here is CASSHRTSLGVDTQYF. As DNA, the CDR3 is TGTGCCAGCAGTCACCGGACTAGCCTGGGGGTAGATACGCAGTATTTT.

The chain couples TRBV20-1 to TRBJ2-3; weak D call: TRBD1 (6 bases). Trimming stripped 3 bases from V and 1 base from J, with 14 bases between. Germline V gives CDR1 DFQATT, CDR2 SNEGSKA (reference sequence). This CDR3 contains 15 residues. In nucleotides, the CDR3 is TGCAGTGCTAGGCTTCGAGGGGGACGCACAGATACGCAGTATTTT. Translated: CSARLRGGRTDTQYF.

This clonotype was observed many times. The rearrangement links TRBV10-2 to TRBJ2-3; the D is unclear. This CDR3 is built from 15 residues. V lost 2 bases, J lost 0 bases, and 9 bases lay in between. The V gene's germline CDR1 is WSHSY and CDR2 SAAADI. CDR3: CASSEPSESTDTQYF. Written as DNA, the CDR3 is TGCGCCAGCAGTGAGCCGAGCGAGAGCACAGATACGCAGTATTTT.

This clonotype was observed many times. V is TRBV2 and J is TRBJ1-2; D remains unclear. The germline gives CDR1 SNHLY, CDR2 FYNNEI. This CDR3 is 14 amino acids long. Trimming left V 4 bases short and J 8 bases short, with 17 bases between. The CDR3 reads CASSAKQYTGGYTF. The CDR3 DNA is TGTGCCAGCAGTGCCAAACAGTACACGGGAGGCTACACCTTC.

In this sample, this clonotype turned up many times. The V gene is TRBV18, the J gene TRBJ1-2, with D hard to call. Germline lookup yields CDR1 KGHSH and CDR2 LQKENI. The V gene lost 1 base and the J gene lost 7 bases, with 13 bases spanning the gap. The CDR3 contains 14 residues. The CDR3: CASSPRRAVGGYTF. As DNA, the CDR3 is TGTGCCAGCTCACCACGAAGGGCGGTTGGTGGCTACACCTTC.

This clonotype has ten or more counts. The CDR3 DNA is TGTGCCAGCAGTTCTATGAGGGGACAACGTAATGAAAAACTGTTTTTT. Translation gives CASSSMRGQRNEKLFF. V usage is TRBV27 and J usage is TRBJ1-4; D is perhaps TRBD1 (6 bases). The CDR3 extends over 16 amino acids. Germline V CDR1 and CDR2: MNHEY, SMNVEV (reference sequence). Trimming stripped 4 bases from V and 4 bases from J, with 16 bases between.

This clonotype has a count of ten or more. The CDR3 region is CASGTDRPPREAFF. Written as DNA, the CDR3 is TGTGCTAGTGGAACCGACAGGCCTCCTAGAGAAGCTTTCTTT. This chain joins TRBV12-5 and TRBJ1-1, with D possibly being TRBD1 (6 bases). Deletions cut 6 bases from V and 8 bases from J, with 19 bases between. The CDR3 covers 14 residues. The germline V gene encodes CDR1 LGHNT and CDR2 FRNRAP.

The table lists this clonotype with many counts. Written as DNA, the CDR3 is TGTGCCAGCAGTGAGGACAGAAAGAGAGCTTTCTTT. Translating gives CASSEDRKRAFF. The V gene is TRBV6-1, the J gene TRBJ1-1; D perhaps matches TRBD1 (6 bases). The V end lost 3 bases, the J end lost 10 bases, and 12 bases lay between the germline ends. Germline assignment: CDR1 MNHNS and CDR2 SASEGT. CDR3 length: 12 amino acids.

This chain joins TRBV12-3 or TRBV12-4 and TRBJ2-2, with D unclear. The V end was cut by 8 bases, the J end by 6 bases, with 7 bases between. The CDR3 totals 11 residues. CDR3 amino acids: CASAPAGELFF. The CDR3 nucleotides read TGTGCCAGCGCCCCCGCCGGGGAGCTGTTTTTT.

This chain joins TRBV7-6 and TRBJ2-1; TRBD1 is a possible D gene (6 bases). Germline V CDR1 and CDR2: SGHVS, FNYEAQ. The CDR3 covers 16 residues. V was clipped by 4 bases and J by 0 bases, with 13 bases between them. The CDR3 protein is CASSSQGLHSYNEQFF. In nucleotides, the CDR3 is TGTGCCAGCAGCTCGCAGGGGCTCCACTCCTACAATGAGCAGTTCTTC.

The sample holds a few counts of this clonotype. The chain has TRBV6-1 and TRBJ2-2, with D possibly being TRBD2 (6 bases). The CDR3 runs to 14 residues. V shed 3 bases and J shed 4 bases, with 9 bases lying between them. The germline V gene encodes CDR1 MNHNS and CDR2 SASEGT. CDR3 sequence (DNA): TGTGCCAGCAGTGATGGGGAGGTCACCGGGGAGCTGTTTTTT. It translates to CASSDGEVTGELFF.

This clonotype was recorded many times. The DNA of the CDR3 is TGCAGCGTTGTCCCCGGACAGTTAAAGTATGACAACTATGGCTACACCTTC. It yields the protein CSVVPGQLKYDNYGYTF. The chain is built from TRBV29-1 and TRBJ1-2, with D perhaps TRBD1 (6 bases). V lost 4 bases to trimming and J lost 2 bases, with 23 bases between them. Per the germline V gene, CDR1 is SQVTM and CDR2 is ANQGSEA. The CDR3 covers 17 residues. Full variable domain (rest looked up from reference TRBV29-1 and TRBJ1-2): SAVISQKPSRDICQRGTSLTIQCQVDSQVTMMFWYRQQPGQSLTLIATANQGSEATYESGFVIDKFPISRPNLTFSTLTVSNMSPEDSSIYLCSVVPGQLKYDNYGYTFGSGTRLTVV.

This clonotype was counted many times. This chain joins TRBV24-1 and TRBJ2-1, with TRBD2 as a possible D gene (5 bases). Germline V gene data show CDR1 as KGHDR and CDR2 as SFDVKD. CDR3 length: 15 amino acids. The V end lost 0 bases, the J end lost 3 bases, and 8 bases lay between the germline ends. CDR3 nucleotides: TGTGCCACCAGTGATTTGAGCCGGGACTACAATGAGCAGTTCTTC. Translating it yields CATSDLSRDYNEQFF.

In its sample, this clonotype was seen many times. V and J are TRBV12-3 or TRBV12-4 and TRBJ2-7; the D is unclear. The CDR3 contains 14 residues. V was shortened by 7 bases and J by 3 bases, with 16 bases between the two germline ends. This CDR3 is CASTITGLYYEQYF. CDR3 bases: TGTGCCAGCACCATTACGGGCCTCTACTACGAGCAGTACTTC.

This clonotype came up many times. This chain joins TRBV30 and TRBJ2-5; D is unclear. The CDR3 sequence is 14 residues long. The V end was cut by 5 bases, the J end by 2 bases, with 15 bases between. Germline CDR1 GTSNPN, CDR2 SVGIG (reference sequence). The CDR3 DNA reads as TGTGCCTGGGATAAAGGCCTTAGGCAAGAGACCCAGTACTTC. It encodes CAWDKGLRQETQYF.

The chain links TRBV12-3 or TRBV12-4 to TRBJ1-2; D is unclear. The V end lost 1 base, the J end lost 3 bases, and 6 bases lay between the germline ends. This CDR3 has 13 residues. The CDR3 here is CASSLGRYYGYTF. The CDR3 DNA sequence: TGTGCCAGCAGTTTAGGGCGCTACTATGGCTACACCTTC.